The 22 T cell receptor beta chains below were found in one sample sequenced in a study of PD-1 blockade in mismatch repair-deficient tumors. The assay was immunoSEQ multiplex PCR, and TCRdb's table has in-frame clones only and misses some. The data hold 15,000 to 25,000 clones, with over 70% observed a single time. The sequences come from PBMCs, collected 52 weeks after starting pembrolizumab. The receptors were sampled from an adult with mismatch repair-deficient cancer.

The chain joins TRBV29-1 to TRBJ1-2, with D tentatively TRBD1 (6 bases). The CDR3 sequence is 14 residues long. From germline, CDR1 is SQVTM and CDR2 ANQGSEA. The V end lost 5 bases, the J end lost 5 bases, and 18 bases lay between the germline ends. The CDR3 here is CSVSGQQGPYGYTF. CDR3 bases: TGCAGCGTTTCCGGACAGCAGGGCCCTTATGGCTACACCTTC.

The V gene is TRBV29-1, the J gene TRBJ2-5; tentatively, D is TRBD2 (5 bases). The length of the CDR3 is 12 residues. V was cut by 4 bases and J by 2 bases, with 8 bases left in between. Germline V gene lookup returns CDR1 SQVTM and CDR2 ANQGSEA. In nucleotides, the CDR3 is TGCAGCGTTGGAGGGCTACAAGAGACCCAGTACTTC. It codes for CSVGGLQETQYF.

The chain is built from TRBV6-5 and TRBJ1-2, with 8 bases aligning to TRBD1. Germline V gene sequence: CDR1 MNHEY, CDR2 SVGAGI. J gave up 7 bases and V 6 bases, and 7 bases lay outside the gene matches. This CDR3 comprises 13 residues. The DNA of the CDR3 is TGTGCCAGCAGACCCGGACAGGGAACTGGCTACACCTTC. Translation: CASRPGQGTGYTF.

Only a few counts were recorded for this clone. The J gene is TRBJ2-7, the V gene TRBV6-5, with D tentatively TRBD1 (5 bases). The ends were cut back, 4 bases at V and 0 bases at J, with 10 bases in the middle. CDR3 length: 14 amino acids. Germline CDR1 is MNHEY and CDR2 is SVGAGI. The CDR3 nucleotides are TGTGCCAGCAGTTTGACAGAGAGCTCCTACGAGCAGTACTTC. It yields the protein CASSLTESSYEQYF.

The chain carries TRBV9 and TRBJ2-5, with 11 bases aligning to TRBD2. The CDR3 runs to 17 residues. The germline gives CDR1 SGDLS, CDR2 YYNGEE. V shed 0 bases and J 5 bases; nucleotides not matched to a gene: 9. CDR3: CASSVGISGRAGETQYF. The CDR3 nucleotides are TGTGCCAGCAGCGTAGGGATTAGCGGGAGGGCAGGGGAGACCCAGTACTTC.

Here the CDR3 reads CASSFSATNEKLFF. In nucleotides, the CDR3 is TGTGCCAGCAGCTTCAGCGCAACTAATGAAAAACTGTTTTTT. This chain uses TRBV27 with TRBJ1-4, with D unclear. Germline V gives CDR1 MNHEY, CDR2 SMNVEV (reference sequence). V was clipped by 6 bases and J by 0 bases, with 8 bases between them. The CDR3 has 14 residues.

J is TRBJ2-1 and V is TRBV10-3, with D possibly TRBD2 on 6 matching bases. This CDR3 contains 15 residues. Trimming cost V 5 bases and J 6 bases, with 17 bases left between them. Germline CDR1 reads ENHRY; CDR2 reads SYGVKD. The CDR3 is CAISLTGGFSNEQFF. The CDR3, as DNA: TGTGCCATCAGTCTTACCGGGGGTTTCTCCAATGAGCAGTTCTTC.

The chain joins TRBV7-9 to TRBJ2-1; weak D call: TRBD2 (6 bases). In germline, CDR1 is SEHNR, CDR2 FQNEAQ (reference sequence). This CDR3 region has 19 residues. Trimming removed 2 bases at V and 5 bases at J, with 25 bases between. CDR3 residues: CASSLRLAPRAGLDNEQFF. The CDR3 nucleotides are TGTGCCAGCAGCTTAAGGCTAGCGCCCCGCGCGGGACTCGACAATGAGCAGTTCTTC.

J is TRBJ2-1 and V is TRBV18; TRBD2 might be the D (5 bases). Germline V gives CDR1 KGHSH, CDR2 LQKENI. V was clipped by 3 bases and J by 7 bases, with 16 bases between them. CDR3 length: 15 amino acids. This chain's CDR3 is CASSPRGLAGNEQFF. For the CDR3, the DNA is TGTGCCAGCTCACCCAGAGGGCTAGCTGGAAATGAGCAGTTCTTC.

V gene TRBV7-2 combines with J gene TRBJ2-3; unclear D gene. The CDR3 length is 11 residues. The ends were cut back, 6 bases at V and 3 bases at J, with 4 bases in the middle. The germline gives CDR1 SGHTA, CDR2 FQGNSA. This CDR3 is CASSLTDTQYF. CDR3 in DNA: TGTGCCAGCAGTCTAACAGATACGCAGTATTTT.

J is TRBJ1-6 and V is TRBV6-5; D gene unclear. Germline lookup yields CDR1 MNHEY and CDR2 SVGAGI. The V end was cut by 1 base, the J end by 10 bases, with 17 bases between. The CDR3 runs 16 residues. CDR3 nucleotides: TGTGCCAGCAGTTACTATACCCCCCGGGAGCAATCACCCCTCCACTTT. Translation gives CASSYYTPREQSPLHF.

The chain uses TRBV5-8 and TRBJ2-1; 8 positions agree with TRBD1. V lost 1 base, J lost 0 bases, and 0 bases stayed unmatched. From germline, CDR1 is SGHTS and CDR2 YDEGEE. This CDR3 is built from 15 residues. The CDR3 loop is CASSLQGASYNEQFF. CDR3 sequence (DNA): TGTGCCAGCAGCTTGCAGGGGGCCTCCTACAATGAGCAGTTCTTC.

This clone has more than one count but fewer than ten. This rearrangement joins TRBV5-5 to TRBJ2-5; D perhaps matches TRBD2 (6 bases). V lost 3 bases and J lost 1, with 10 bases in between. From germline, CDR1 is SGHKS and CDR2 YYEKEE (reference sequence). The CDR3 contains 14 residues. Written as DNA, the CDR3 is TGTGCCAGCAGCTGGGACTCCGTCCAAGAGACCCAGTACTTC. It codes for CASSWDSVQETQYF. The full variable domain, completed using reference TRBV5-5 and TRBJ2-5, is DAGVTQSPTHLIKTRGQQVTLRCSPISGHKSVSWYQQVLGQGPQFIFQYYEKEERGRGNFPDRFSARQFPNYSSELNVNALLLGDSALYLCASSWDSVQETQYFGPGTRLLVL.

The rearrangement uses TRBV10-2 and TRBJ1-2; TRBD1 is a possible D gene (5 bases). CDR1 and CDR2 (germline): WSHSY, SAAADI. CDR3 length equals 15 residues. The V and J ends lost 2 bases and 4 bases respectively, with 14 bases between them. This CDR3 reads CASSESGALSYGYTF. The CDR3 region has the DNA TGCGCCAGCAGTGAGAGTGGGGCCCTATCCTATGGCTACACCTTC.

The genes are TRBV29-1 and TRBJ1-1; perhaps TRBD1 as D (5 bases). CDR3 length: 13 amino acids. Germline V gene data show CDR1 as SQVTM and CDR2 as ANQGSEA. V gave up 7 bases and J gave up 0 bases, with 12 bases separating them. The CDR3 protein is CSARRGLNTEAFF. CDR3 DNA sequence: TGCAGCGCTAGAAGGGGCCTGAACACTGAAGCTTTCTTT. The whole variable domain, remainder taken from reference TRBV29-1 and TRBJ1-1, is SAVISQKPSRDICQRGTSLTIQCQVDSQVTMMFWYRQQPGQSLTLIATANQGSEATYESGFVIDKFPISRPNLTFSTLTVSNMSPEDSSIYLCSARRGLNTEAFFGQGTRLTVV.

The chain is built from TRBV9 and TRBJ2-1, with a tentative D call TRBD1 (6 bases). The CDR3 is 17 amino acids. Trimming took 4 bases from V and 2 from J, leaving 19 bases between them. Germline CDR1 reads SGDLS; CDR2 reads YYNGEE. The CDR3 bases are TGTGCCAGCAGCTTAAGGACAGACACTACCACCTACAATGAGCAGTTCTTC. This codes for CASSLRTDTTTYNEQFF.

The genes are TRBV5-4 and TRBJ2-7; D remains unclear. Germline CDR1 and CDR2: SGHNT and YYREEE (reference sequence). CDR3 length: 15 residues. Trimming removed 0 bases from V and 5 bases from J, with 15 bases in between. In nucleotides, the CDR3 is TGTGCCAGCAGCTTGGAGAGGATCGGAATCCACGAGCAGTACTTC. This encodes CASSLERIGIHEQYF.

This chain uses TRBV7-9 with TRBJ1-1; TRBD1 matches at 8 bases. The CDR3 is 15 amino acids. The V segment lost 5 bases and the J segment 0 bases; nucleotides outside the gene matches: 5. Germline values: CDR1 SEHNR, CDR2 FQNEAQ (reference sequence). The CDR3 sequence: CASSTRTGMNTEAFF. In DNA, the CDR3 is TGTGCCAGCAGCACTCGGACAGGGATGAACACTGAAGCTTTCTTT.

The rearrangement uses TRBV6-6 and TRBJ2-1, with 9 positions matching TRBD2. The V gene's germline CDR1 is MNHNY and CDR2 SVGAGI (reference sequence). This CDR3 is built from 14 residues. Losses at the gene ends were 7 bases for V and 6 bases for J; bases not matched to a gene: 7. The CDR3 loop is CASTSSGAGNEQFF. The CDR3 DNA is TGTGCCAGCACTTCTAGCGGGGCGGGCAATGAGCAGTTCTTC.

The chain couples TRBV2 to TRBJ1-5; D is perhaps TRBD1 (5 bases). CDR1 and CDR2 (germline): SNHLY, FYNNEI. Trimming pared 7 bases from V and 9 bases from J, leaving 16 bases between. This CDR3 is built from 13 residues. CDR3 sequence: CASMGEGHRPQHF. CDR3 bases: TGTGCCAGCATGGGGGAGGGGCATCGGCCCCAGCATTTT.

In its sample, this clone was seen once. The CDR3 region has the DNA TGTGCCAGCAGTGGACAGGGACTAGCTAACTATGGCTACACCTTC. Protein product: CASSGQGLANYGYTF. The chain couples TRBV2 to TRBJ1-2; 7 positions match TRBD1. Germline V gives CDR1 SNHLY, CDR2 FYNNEI. V lost 4 bases and J lost 0; bases outside the gene matches: 5. The CDR3 is 15 residues long.

This chain links TRBV28 with TRBJ2-1, with 8 bases identical to TRBD2. The CDR3 totals 15 residues. V dropped 3 bases and J dropped 4; count of bases not matched to a gene: 5. CDR1 is MDHEN and CDR2 is SYDVKM in the germline V gene. CDR3 DNA: TGTGCCAGCAGTTTCCCGCGGGGGGATTACAATGAGCAGTTCTTC. It encodes CASSFPRGDYNEQFF.